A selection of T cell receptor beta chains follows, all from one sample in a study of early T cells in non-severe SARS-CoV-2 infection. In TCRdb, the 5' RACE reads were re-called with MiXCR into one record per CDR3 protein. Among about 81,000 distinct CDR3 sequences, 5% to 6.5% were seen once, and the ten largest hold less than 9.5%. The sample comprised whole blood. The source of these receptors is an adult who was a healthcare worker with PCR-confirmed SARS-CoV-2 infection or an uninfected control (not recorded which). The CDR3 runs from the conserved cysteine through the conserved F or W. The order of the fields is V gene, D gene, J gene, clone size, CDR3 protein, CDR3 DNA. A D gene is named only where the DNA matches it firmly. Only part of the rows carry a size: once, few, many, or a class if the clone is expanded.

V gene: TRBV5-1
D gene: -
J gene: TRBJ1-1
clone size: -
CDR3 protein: CASSLDTMNTEAFF
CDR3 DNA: TGCGCCAGCAGCTTGGACACCATGAACACTGAAGCTTTCTTT

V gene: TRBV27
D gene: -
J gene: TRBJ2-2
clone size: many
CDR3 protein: CASSLFVGTGELFF
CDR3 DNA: TGTGCCAGCAGTTTATTTGTGGGCACCGGGGAGCTGTTTTTT

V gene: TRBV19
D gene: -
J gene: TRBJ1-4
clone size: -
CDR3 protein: CASSIGGRGNEKLFF
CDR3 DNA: TGTGCCAGTAGTATAGGCGGCCGAGGAAATGAAAAACTGTTTTTT

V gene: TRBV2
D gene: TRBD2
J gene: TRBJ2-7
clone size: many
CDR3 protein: CASKPSSGGQDEQYF
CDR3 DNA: TGTGCCAGCAAACCATCTAGCGGGGGGCAAGACGAGCAGTACTTC

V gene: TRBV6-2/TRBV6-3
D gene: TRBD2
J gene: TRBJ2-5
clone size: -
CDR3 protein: CASKRSGAQETQYF
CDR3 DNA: TGTGCCAGCAAGCGTAGCGGGGCGCAAGAGACCCAGTACTTC

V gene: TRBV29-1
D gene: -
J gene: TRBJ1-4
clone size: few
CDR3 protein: CSVGLSGTNEKLFF
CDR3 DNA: TGCAGCGTTGGACTCTCAGGGACTAATGAAAAACTGTTTTTT

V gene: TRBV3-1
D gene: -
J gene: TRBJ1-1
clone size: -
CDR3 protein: CASSQPGTNTEAFF
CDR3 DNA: TGTGCCAGCAGCCAACCGGGCACGAACACTGAAGCTTTCTTT

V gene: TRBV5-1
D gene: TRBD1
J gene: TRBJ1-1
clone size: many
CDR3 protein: CASSLAGQGPLGTEAFF
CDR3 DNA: TGCGCCAGCAGCTTGGCGGGACAGGGACCTTTAGGGACTGAAGCTTTCTTT

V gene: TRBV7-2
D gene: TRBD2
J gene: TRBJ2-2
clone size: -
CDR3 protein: CASSSRIAGGSGELFF
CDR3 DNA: TGTGCCAGCAGCTCCCGAATAGCGGGAGGTTCCGGGGAGCTGTTTTTT

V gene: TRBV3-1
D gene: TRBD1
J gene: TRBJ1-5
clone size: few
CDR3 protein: CASSQGNRGGYGNQPQHF
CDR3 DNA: TGTGCCAGCAGCCAAGGGAACAGGGGAGGATATGGCAATCAGCCCCAGCATTTT

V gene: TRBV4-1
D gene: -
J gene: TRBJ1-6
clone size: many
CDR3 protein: CASSQVALGGRTYNSPLHF
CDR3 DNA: TGCGCCAGCAGCCAAGTGGCGCTGGGGGGGCGCACCTATAATTCACCCCTCCACTTT

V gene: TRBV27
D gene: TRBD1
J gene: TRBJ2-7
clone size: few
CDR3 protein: CASSPGQGRIQYF
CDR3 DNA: TGTGCCAGCAGTCCGGGACAGGGGAGAATTCAGTACTTC

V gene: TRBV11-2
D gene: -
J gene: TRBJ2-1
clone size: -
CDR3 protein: CASSPRTDRYNEQFF
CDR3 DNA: TGTGCCAGCAGCCCCAGGACAGATCGCTACAATGAGCAGTTCTTC